Each of the 30 T cell receptor beta chains below was sequenced from the same sample in a study of blood T cell repertoires in COVID-19. TCRdb's table, derived via immunoSEQ multiplex PCR, lists solely in-frame clones and lacks some. The top ten hold 2% to 2.5% of the sample, which has roughly 430,000 clones, 88% seen once. What was sequenced was PBMCs or T cells enriched from blood (not recorded which). The receptor set was obtained from a woman aged 40 to 49 with acute COVID-19.

V gene TRBV7-7 combines with J gene TRBJ2-2; 11 bases map to TRBD2. CDR1 and CDR2 from the germline V gene are SSHAT and FNYEAQ (reference sequence). The CDR3 is made up of 18 amino acids. V lost 2 bases to trimming and J lost 0 bases; unmatched junction nucleotides: 5. The CDR3 bases are TGTGCCAGCAGCTTACTGCTAGCGGGGGGCGCGAACACCGGGGAGCTGTTTTTT. This sequence encodes CASSLLLAGGANTGELFF.

This clone has more than one count but fewer than ten. The V gene is TRBV30, the J gene TRBJ2-7, with 9 positions matching TRBD1. This CDR3 comprises 17 residues. Germline V gene data show CDR1 as GTSNPN and CDR2 as SVGIG (reference sequence). Trimming at V came to 0 bases and at J to 4 bases, leaving 13 bases not matched to a gene. Written as DNA, the CDR3 is TGTGCCTGGAGTGTACGAGGGACCAGACAGGGGGGGTACGAGCAGTACTTC. It encodes CAWSVRGTRQGGYEQYF. Looking up the rest from reference TRBV30 and TRBJ2-7 gives the full variable domain: SQTIHQWPATLVQPVGSPLSLECTVEGTSNPNLYWYRQAAGRGLQLLFYSVGIGQISSEVPQNLSASRPQDRQFILSSKKLLLSDSGFYLCAWSVRGTRQGGYEQYFGPGTRLTVT.

To note about this clone: Distinct nucleotide sequences in the sample also encode this CDR3. This sequence joins TRBV5-1 and TRBJ2-7; 11 nucleotides match TRBD1. The CDR3 is 14 residues long. V lost 3 bases and J lost 4; bases outside the gene matches: 3. Germline loops: CDR1 SGHRS, CDR2 YFSETQ. The CDR3: CASSSGTGGYEQYF. As DNA, the CDR3 is TGCGCCAGCAGCTCCGGGACAGGGGGTTACGAGCAGTACTTC.

The chain combines TRBV6-1 with TRBJ2-1; no reliable D call. The CDR3 totals 13 residues. Germline CDR1 is MNHNS and CDR2 is SASEGT. V dropped 0 bases and J dropped 9 bases, with 9 bases sitting between them. CDR3 loop: CASSEARVGEQFF. In DNA, the CDR3 is TGTGCCAGCAGTGAAGCTCGGGTTGGTGAGCAGTTCTTC.

The rearrangement joins TRBV6-5 to TRBJ2-3; D remains ambiguous. Trimming shortened V by 6 bases and J by 3 bases, and 13 bases separated the two germline ends. This CDR3 region has 14 residues. CDR1 is MNHEY and CDR2 is SVGAGI in the germline V gene. In nucleotides, the CDR3 is TGTGCCAGCAGCCACTCGGGTACTACAGATACGCAGTATTTT. This translates into CASSHSGTTDTQYF.

Only one count was recorded for this clone. The J gene is TRBJ1-6, the V gene TRBV30; D call uncertain. Germline lookup yields CDR1 GTSNPN and CDR2 SVGIG (reference sequence). This CDR3 has 15 residues. V shed 1 base and J shed 6 bases, with 13 bases lying between them. The CDR3 coding sequence is TGTGCCTGGAGTGGCGGCGACTTGGGTAATTCACCCCTCCACTTT. Translation: CAWSGGDLGNSPLHF.

This chain connects TRBV18 to TRBJ2-2; D possibly corresponds to TRBD2 (5 bases). Germline loops: CDR1 KGHSH, CDR2 LQKENI. The germline V and J ends were trimmed by 1 base and 0 bases, with 12 bases remaining between them. CDR3 length: 17 residues. The CDR3 loop is CASSPQQTGTNTGELFF. The CDR3 bases are TGTGCCAGCTCACCACAGCAAACGGGGACGAACACCGGGGAGCTGTTTTTT.

V is TRBV7-2 and J is TRBJ1-6; D possibly corresponds to TRBD1 (6 bases). There are 15 residues in the CDR3. The ends were cut back, 1 base at V and 4 bases at J, with 8 bases in the middle. Looked up from germline, CDR1 is SGHTA and CDR2 is FQGNSA. The CDR3 here is CASSLVGQYNSPLHF. The CDR3 DNA is TGTGCCAGCAGCTTAGTCGGACAGTATAATTCACCCCTCCACTTT.

This chain connects TRBV30 to TRBJ2-5; maybe TRBD2 (5 bases). V lost 0 bases and J 7 bases, leaving 15 bases between the germline ends. The CDR3 loop spans 14 amino acids. Per germline, CDR1 GTSNPN and CDR2 SVGIG (reference sequence). CDR3 residues: CAWSVTPSPGTQYF. The CDR3 DNA reads TGTGCCTGGAGTGTAACCCCTAGCCCAGGGACCCAGTACTTC.

The gene calls are TRBV19 and TRBJ2-5; 8 nucleotides align to TRBD1. The CDR3 contains 13 residues. After removal of 5 bases from V and 7 bases from J, the junction contained 6 bases not matched to a gene. Germline V gene lookup returns CDR1 LNHDA and CDR2 SQIVND (reference sequence). CDR3 DNA sequence: TGTGCCAGTAGTGCTGGACAGGGAGGGACCCAGTACTTC. This encodes CASSAGQGGTQYF. Complete variable domain (other parts from reference TRBV19 and TRBJ2-5): DGGITQSPKYLFRKEGQNVTLSCEQNLNHDAMYWYRQDPGQGLRLIYYSQIVNDFQKGDIAEGYSVSREKKESFPLTVTSAQKNPTAFYLCASSAGQGGTQYFGPGTRLLVL.

The CDR3 DNA reads as TGTGCCAGCAGCCCCCAACCTATCTCTGGAAACACCATATATTTT. It yields the protein CASSPQPISGNTIYF. The chain has TRBV3-1 (or the pseudogene TRBV3-2) and TRBJ1-3; unclear D gene. Per the germline V gene, CDR1 is LGHDT and CDR2 is YNNKEL (reference sequence). CDR3 length: 15 amino acids. V was cut by 4 bases and J by 0 bases, with 10 bases left in between.

The rearrangement joins TRBV24-1 to TRBJ1-5; 7 nucleotides line up with TRBD1. Looked up from germline, CDR1 is KGHDR and CDR2 is SFDVKD. V trimming: 6 bases; J trimming: 0 bases; junction bases outside the gene matches: 13. The CDR3 covers 18 residues. The CDR3, as DNA: TGTGCCACCAGTAAACAACAGGGGCCTCTCTATAGCAATCAGCCCCAGCATTTT. It codes for CATSKQQGPLYSNQPQHF.

Only one count was recorded for this clone. J is TRBJ1-1 and V is TRBV7-9; no firm D call. Trimming pared 5 bases from V and 2 bases from J, leaving 12 bases between. The CDR3 sequence is 14 residues long. Germline V gene lookup returns CDR1 SEHNR and CDR2 FQNEAQ (reference sequence). The chain's CDR3 is CASSPPTFNTEAFF. For the CDR3, the DNA is TGTGCCAGCAGCCCCCCCACATTTAACACTGAAGCTTTCTTT.

CDR3 sequence reads: CAGSQGGGNTGELFF. CDR3 bases: TGCGCCGGATCCCAGGGGGGAGGCAACACCGGGGAGCTGTTTTTT. The genes are TRBV5-1 and TRBJ2-2; tentatively, D is TRBD1 (7 bases). The V end was cut by 10 bases, the J end by 2 bases, with 18 bases between. Germline loops: CDR1 SGHRS, CDR2 YFSETQ. This CDR3 contains 15 residues.

The chain has TRBV6-5 and TRBJ2-3; 10 bases agree with TRBD1. Germline CDR1 is MNHEY and CDR2 is SVGAGI. The CDR3 has 13 amino acids. The V segment lost 4 bases and the J segment 7 bases; nucleotides outside the gene matches: 2. In nucleotides, the CDR3 is TGTGCCAGCAGTTCGGACAGGGGGTATACGCAGTATTTT. Its protein product is CASSSDRGYTQYF.

The V gene is TRBV5-1, the J gene TRBJ1-2; D remains unclear. V lost 3 bases, J lost 0 bases, and 6 bases lay in between. The CDR3 is 13 residues long. CDR1 and CDR2 from the germline V gene are SGHRS and YFSETQ. The CDR3 here is CASSSPANYGYTF. In nucleotides, the CDR3 is TGCGCCAGCAGCTCGCCAGCTAACTATGGCTACACCTTC.

V is TRBV5-1 and J is TRBJ1-2; TRBD1 matches at 7 bases. V trimming: 1 base; J trimming: 8 bases; junction bases outside the gene matches: 2. This CDR3 contains 12 residues. From germline, CDR1 is SGHRS and CDR2 YFSETQ. This CDR3 reads CASSLSGGGYTF. CDR3 bases: TGCGCCAGCAGCTTGTCAGGGGGAGGCTACACCTTC.

The chain joins TRBV9 to TRBJ2-2, with D unresolved. Looked up from germline, CDR1 is SGDLS and CDR2 is YYNGEE. The CDR3 contains 15 residues. V was pared by 0 bases and J by 7 bases, with 13 bases between. CDR3 nucleotide sequence: TGTGCCAGCAGCGTAGGATGGCGAGAGGTCGGGGAGCTGTTTTTT. It encodes CASSVGWREVGELFF. The full variable domain, rest sourced from reference TRBV9 and TRBJ2-2, is DSGVTQTPKHLITATGQRVTLRCSPRSGDLSVYWYQQSLDQGLQFLIQYYNGEERAKGNILERFSAQQFPDLHSELNLSSLELGDSALYFCASSVGWREVGELFFGEGSRLTVL.

V and J are TRBV19 and TRBJ2-2; 10 positions match TRBD1. The CDR3 is 19 residues long. Trimming at V came to 5 bases and at J to 5 bases, leaving 17 bases not matched to a gene. CDR1 and CDR2 from the germline V gene are LNHDA and SQIVND (reference sequence). The CDR3 here is CASSSGTGVISRGTGELFF. The CDR3 DNA reads as TGTGCCAGTAGTTCCGGGACAGGGGTCATAAGCAGGGGGACCGGGGAGCTGTTTTTT. Using reference TRBV19 and TRBJ2-2 for the parts outside the CDR3, the full variable domain is DGGITQSPKYLFRKEGQNVTLSCEQNLNHDAMYWYRQDPGQGLRLIYYSQIVNDFQKGDIAEGYSVSREKKESFPLTVTSAQKNPTAFYLCASSSGTGVISRGTGELFFGEGSRLTVL.

J is TRBJ2-7 and V is TRBV7-2; D possibly corresponds to TRBD2 (5 bases). Germline CDR1 and CDR2: SGHTA and FQGNSA. Trimming stripped 3 bases from V and 6 bases from J, with 12 bases between. The CDR3 sequence is 13 residues long. CDR3 nucleotide sequence: TGTGCCAGCAGCTTTTACCCTGGAGGCGAGCAGTACTTC. Its translation is CASSFYPGGEQYF.

V usage is TRBV5-1 and J usage is TRBJ2-1; possible D gene TRBD1, 7 bases. The CDR3 extends over 14 amino acids. The ends were cut back, 4 bases at V and 1 base at J, with 9 bases in the middle. Germline V gene data show CDR1 as SGHRS and CDR2 as YFSETQ. The CDR3 coding sequence is TGCGCCAGCAGCCAGGGGGGATCCTACAATGAGCAGTTCTTC. Its translation: CASSQGGSYNEQFF. Complete variable domain (other parts from reference TRBV5-1 and TRBJ2-1): KAGVTQTPRYLIKTRGQQVTLSCSPISGHRSVSWYQQTPGQGLQFLFEYFSETQRNKGNFPGRFSGRQFSNSRSEMNVSTLELGDSALYLCASSQGGSYNEQFFGPGTRLTVL.

This chain joins TRBV2 and TRBJ2-5; 13 nucleotides match TRBD2. Germline values: CDR1 SNHLY, CDR2 FYNNEI. Trimming took 7 bases from V and 9 from J; bases not matched to a gene: 5. This CDR3 is 13 amino acids long. CDR3 in DNA: TGTGCCAGCACATGGACTAGCGGGGGTTCCCAGTACTTC. Translating it yields CASTWTSGGSQYF.

The rearrangement joins TRBV4-1 to TRBJ1-1, with no clear D. This CDR3 spans 14 amino acids. CDR1 is MGHRA and CDR2 is YSYEKL in the germline V gene. The V end was cut by 5 bases, the J end by 8 bases, with 18 bases between. The CDR3 nucleotides read TGCGCCAGCAGCACGGGTGAGAGAAACCCAGAAGCTTTCTTT. Translated: CASSTGERNPEAFF.

The chain recombines TRBV7-8 with TRBJ1-1, with no clear D. Germline V gene lookup returns CDR1 SGHVS and CDR2 FQNEAQ. The CDR3 spans 13 residues. V lost 0 bases and J lost 6, with 8 bases in between. This CDR3 is CASSLAGVAEAFF. The CDR3 DNA sequence: TGTGCCAGCAGCTTAGCGGGCGTTGCTGAAGCTTTCTTT.

The chain has TRBV19 and TRBJ2-1, with 12 positions matching TRBD2. The germline V gene has CDR1 LNHDA and CDR2 SQIVND (reference sequence). With 7 bases clipped from V and 9 bases from J, the junction kept 13 bases outside the gene matches. This CDR3 contains 16 residues. The CDR3 reads CASTVGRASGGAEQFF. CDR3 coding DNA: TGTGCCAGTACTGTAGGTAGGGCTAGCGGGGGGGCTGAGCAGTTCTTC.

This clone was recorded only once. The junction shows a germline mismatch at one end, possibly a read error. The gene calls are TRBV5-5 and TRBJ2-2, with 9 bases fitting TRBD1. This CDR3 comprises 17 residues. The germline V gene encodes CDR1 SGHKS and CDR2 YYEKEE (reference sequence). CDR3 DNA sequence: TGTGCCAGCAGACGTACTGGGGACAGGGTCAACATCGGGGAGCTGTTTTTT. This sequence encodes CASRRTGDRVNIGELFF. Based on the CDR3 plus reference TRBV5-5 and TRBJ2-2, the full variable domain is DAGVTQSPTHLIKTRGQQVTLRCSPISGHKSVSWYQQVLGQGPQFIFQYYEKEERGRGNFPDRFSARQFPNYSSELNVNALLLGDSALYLCASRRTGDRVNIGELFFGEGSRLTVL.

The rearrangement uses TRBV2 and TRBJ2-3; tentative D call: TRBD2 (5 bases). Germline V gene lookup returns CDR1 SNHLY and CDR2 FYNNEI. Deletions cut 3 bases from V and 0 bases from J, with 13 bases between. This CDR3 has 16 residues. The CDR3 is CASSDLARSSTDTQYF. The CDR3 DNA reads TGTGCCAGCAGTGATTTAGCGAGATCTAGCACAGATACGCAGTATTTT.

The V gene is TRBV30, the J gene TRBJ1-3; 9 nucleotides match TRBD1. Trimming at V came to 2 bases and at J to 7 bases, leaving 24 bases not matched to a gene. Per germline, CDR1 GTSNPN and CDR2 SVGIG (reference sequence). The CDR3 totals 20 residues. CDR3 in amino acids: CAWSPKAGTGILVSWNTIYF. The DNA for the CDR3 is TGTGCCTGGAGTCCCAAAGCCGGGACAGGGATCTTAGTTTCGTGGAACACCATATATTTT.

The rearrangement uses TRBV12-3 or TRBV12-4 and TRBJ2-7; D is ambiguous. V lost 2 bases and J lost 2, with 7 bases in between. The CDR3 totals 13 residues. CDR3 sequence: CASSLTETYEQYF. CDR3 nucleotide sequence: TGTGCCAGCAGTTTAACGGAGACCTACGAGCAGTACTTC.

The sample holds a few counts of this clone. V gene TRBV4-1 combines with J gene TRBJ1-5, with D uncertain. The V gene lost 3 bases and the J gene lost 4 bases, with 10 bases spanning the gap. This CDR3 is built from 14 residues. CDR1 MGHRA and CDR2 YSYEKL come from the germline V gene. The CDR3 loop is CASSQVQANQPQHF. The DNA of the CDR3 is TGCGCCAGCAGCCAGGTCCAAGCTAATCAGCCCCAGCATTTT.